This paragraph covers one T cell receptor beta chain sequence. Its antigen is unidentified. CDR3 length: 12 residues. The V end was cut by 5 bases, the J end by 6 bases, with 7 bases between. Germline V gene data show CDR1 as MDHEN and CDR2 as SYDVKM. These data originate in a study of T-cell reconstitution after alpha-beta-depleted transplantation in children. The TCRbeta library incorporated unique molecular identifiers. TCRdb re-derived calls from the PCR reads in MiXCR, one entry per CDR3 protein. The profile shows about 300,000 distinct CDR3 sequences, roughly 7.8% of them singletons. Study-wide results and limits: In patients about two months after transplant, alpha-beta T cells reportedly arose from several hundred expanded graft clones. By one year post-transplant, T-cell counts and diversity largely arose from T cells that were newly produced.

This clonotype was obtained from a female patient younger than 10 who had a stem cell transplant for Fanconi anemia, so the T cells may come from the graft donor. The chain joins TRBV28 to TRBJ2-2; the D is unclear. The sequencing here drew on peripheral blood, taken 360 days after TCRalphabeta/CD19-depleted stem cell transplant. The CDR3 loop reads CASSQMAGELFF. DNA for the CDR3: TGTGCCAGCAGTCAAATGGCCGGGGAGCTGTTTTTT.